This T cell receptor beta chain was found in a study of T cell responses to AZD1222 COVID-19 vaccine (dated by TCRdb to 2020 to 2023). Background on the whole study: Because spike-specific TCR depth and breadth did not differ between the two schedules, AZD1222 recipients who got a second dose at roughly 4 weeks were pooled with those who got a second dose at roughly 12 weeks. TCR sequencing was performed for 230 to 250 trial participants, of whom 200 to 210 were given two doses of AZD1222 and around 25 were given two doses of MenACWY control vaccine. Trial participants were enrolled into age subgroups of 18-55, 56-69 and 70-plus years, which contained approximately 150, 28 and 58 TCR-sequenced participants, respectively. Here is what the overall study found, with its caveats: The whole spike protein was spanned by vaccine-associated CD4 TCRs, and dominant responses were seen in regions 160-218 and 743-854. Conclusions about previously exposed vaccinees are limited because only six or seven AZD1222 recipients were SARS-CoV-2 seropositive at baseline. Reportedly, almost half of the unique spike-specific TCRs recognized epitopes lying outside the regions that are mutated in the B.1.351 and B.1.1.7 variants. Spike-specific TCR breadth and depth rose significantly after two AZD1222 doses compared with day 0 and with MenACWY recipients. In the small 56-69-year group, the increase in depth fell short of significance, most likely because of low power. Participants were mostly white British and included more females than males, and it was suggested by the authors that clonal diversity may have been underestimated. No day 14 peak-response samples were available, so repertoires were characterized only after the peak T cell response.

Looking up the germline V gene yields CDR1 KGHDR and CDR2 SFDVKD. V and J lose 4 bases and 0 bases, and a span of 18 bases separates them. The CDR3, from cysteine to phenylalanine, totals 18 residues. This entry keeps only the CDR3 DNA: 54 bases, framed from base 1. Turning to this clone: Its antigen is currently not known. Base-call qualities are not available, and no considerably larger clone is one nucleotide away.

The sample's time point label is to be understood as: baseline before first vaccination. Samples from vaccinated people were obtained from the UK trials COV001 and COV002, which included a single-blind randomized controlled phase 2/3 trial of AZD1222 (ChAdOx1 nCoV-19) in healthy adults. Trial participant PBMC samples were collected at day 0 and day 28 after the second dose for TCRbeta chain sequencing. The CDR3 regions of human TCRbeta chains were analyzed by immunosequencing. In the authors' own workflow: Repertoire TCRs were checked for matches against a reference library of SARS-CoV-2-specific TCRs that had been generated using the MIRA antigen-specificity platform. Breadth meant the fraction of unique TCRs that were SARS-CoV-2-associated, whereas depth meant the fraction of total T cells that were SARS-CoV-2-associated. Using the MIRA data, every spike-specific TCR was mapped to the spike region that the TCR reacted to and assigned to either a CD4 or a CD8 class. Log10-transformed breadth and depth values were compared by one-way ANOVA with Sidak's multiple comparisons tests. TCRdb took over this immuneACCESS table, retaining in-frame rearrangements with V and J assigned. Such tables are incomplete; in checked studies, under half of the missing clones stem from an unresolved V gene, and the remainder is unexplained. The V and J calls and clone size were taken over from that table, and D and trimming were inferred from the DNA. This sample holds about 150,000 clones; 90% to 95% were observed only once. The ten largest clones represent 5% of the sample.

This sequence originates from an adult in good health. Sequenced material: peripheral blood, taken on day 0 of AZD1222 vaccination. The V gene is TRBV24-1 and the J gene is TRBJ2-1; TRBD2 is perhaps the D gene, given 6 matching bases. CDR3 loop: CATSDLLRDSSSYNEQFF. The nucleotides are TGTGCCACCAGTGACCTGCTCCGGGACTCGAGCTCCTACAATGAGCAGTTCTTC.